This T cell receptor (beta chain) emerged from a study of vaccination effects on CD4 cells after COVID-19. This CDR3 spans 14 amino acids. Germline V gene data show CDR1 as MNHEY and CDR2 as SVGAGI. Trimming took 2 bases from V and 4 from J, leaving 9 bases between them. A note on this clone: Its antigen is currently unknown.

Study findings and constraints: A shortage of convalescent patients and an absence of early post-infection timepoints characterized the study.

Sequenced by immunoSEQ multiplex PCR; TCRdb stores in-frame clones only, minus some. The data contain roughly 70,000 clones, around 74% of them singletons. Viral peptide pools were used in the ViraFEST assay to expand antigen-specific CD4+ T cells, and sequencing came afterward. Culturing for roughly 9 days preceded CD4+ T cell isolation. Either the BNT162b2 or mRNA-1273 vaccine was given to participants in two doses. Vaccine recipients, nucleocapsid antibody negative, had no prior SARS-CoV-2 infection. Every well got around 1.9 million PBMC, which were grown with 10 IU/ml IL-2 and 8.5 to 10 ug/ml peptides. Half-medium exchanges with IL-2 medium took place on days 3 and 7.

Sequences were derived from CD4+ T cells from PBMCs cultured with HCoV-229E spike peptides, sampled after COVID-19 vaccination. The V call is TRBV6-5, the J call TRBJ1-3; D uncertain. The receptor was derived from a human donor who received a COVID-19 vaccine. This CDR3 is CASSYGESGNTIYF. In nucleotides, the CDR3 is TGTGCCAGCAGTTACGGCGAATCCGGAAACACCATATATTTT.